The clone carrying this T cell receptor (beta chain) was observed many times. The target antigen is unknown. The data originate from a study of response to subunit inactivated influenza vaccine. Findings and caveats of the study: Seasonal influenza vaccination, on each occasion, was suggested by the authors to recruit few new T cells.

This CDR3 spans 17 amino acids. The V gene's germline CDR1 is SGHVS and CDR2 FQNEAQ. The V segment lost 4 bases and the J segment 0 bases; nucleotides outside the gene matches: 8. TCRdb re-analysed the RT-PCR reads in MiXCR, keeping a single row per CDR3 protein. Counted here are 500,000 or so distinct CDR3 sequences, approximately 16% occurring once; the ten biggest clones make up less than 4%. Here the sequenced sample was CD4+ T cells sorted from PBMCs, taken 23 months after vaccination. The TCR originated in a man aged 45 to 75 who received an inactivated influenza vaccine. This sequence joins TRBV7-8 and TRBJ2-3; 9 bases fit TRBD2. CDR3 loop: CASSSGTSSTSTDTQYF. The CDR3 coding sequence is TGTGCCAGCAGCTCCGGGACTAGCAGCACTAGCACAGATACGCAGTATTTT.